The TCR beta chain described here comes from a study of Graves' ophthalmopathy and Graves' hyperthyroidism. Germline V gene sequence: CDR1 SEHNR, CDR2 FQNEAQ (reference sequence). Trimming stripped 6 bases from V and 6 bases from J, with 11 bases between. The CDR3 consists of 12 residues. This clonotype was seen repeatedly, ten times or more. From RNA, the CDR3 regions of TCR beta chains were amplified and sequenced. HTBI primers were used in a first-round RT-PCR, which preceded a second-round multiplex PCR. MiXCR was run by TCRdb on the multiplex PCR reads, yielding one entry per CDR3 protein. The repertoire holds more than 1,000,000 distinct CDR3 sequences, with about 38% as singletons.

Material for sequencing was peripheral blood or thyroid tissue (not recorded which). The TCR comes from an adult man with Graves' hyperthyroidism. The chain carries TRBV7-9 and TRBJ1-1; D is possibly TRBD1 (6 bases). In DNA, the CDR3 is TGTGCCAGCAGAAAACAGGGCCCTGAAGCTTTCTTT. It translates to CASRKQGPEAFF.